The entry below describes one TCR beta chain. What antigen it recognizes has not been identified. No much larger clonotype is one base removed from it; base qualities were not supplied. CDR1 MGHDK and CDR2 SYGVNS were looked up in the germline V gene. Trimming removed 3 bases from V and 7 bases from J, leaving 13 bases between the germline ends. The CDR3 holds 14 amino acids from the cysteine to the phenylalanine. Of all the DNA, just the CDR3 is kept, 42 bases in frame from base 1. The sample comes from a study of response to subunit inactivated influenza vaccine (dated by TCRdb to 2016 to 2019). General notes on the study: Deep quantitative T cell receptor repertoire profiling was used in the study to track responses to a trivalent subunit inactivated influenza vaccine. The study at large found these results: The authors proposed that each seasonal influenza vaccination may bring in only a limited number of new T cells.

The library was made by RT-PCR. Instrument on record: Illumina HiSeq 2500. The raw public data were reprocessed by TCRdb itself: fastp quality trimming at Q25, MiXCR clonotype calling, in-frame beta chains only. Rows with one shared CDR3 protein collapse into an entry with the most common genes and DNA. In this sample the table shows around 190,000 distinct CDR3 sequences, around 9% of which occur a single time. The top ten clonotypes cover under 13% of the sample. This chain is built from TRBV25-1 and TRBJ1-5; the D gene is perhaps TRBD1, from 5 matching bases. The sequence was collected from a man in his fifties who received an inactivated influenza vaccine. Donor details come from another sample of the same person, matched by shared clones. Sequenced here: non-naive T cells sorted from PBMCs, sampled on the day of vaccination. This specimen's cell subset or site label, interpreted: memory T cell fraction. The nucleotide sequence is TGTGCCAGCAGTGAGGGGGGGGAAAGCCAGCCCCAGCATTTT. Its protein reads: CASSEGGESQPQHF.